The 7 T cell receptor beta chains below come from one sample, sequenced in a study of identical twins (dated by TCRdb to 2016 to 2017). The library was made by 5' RACE. The listed sequencing device is Illumina HiSeq 2000. TCRdb trimmed public reads at Q25 via fastp, called clones via MiXCR and kept in-frame beta chains. Each entry is one CDR3 protein sequence, shown with its most common DNA and genes. Here the sample has 420,000 or so distinct CDR3 sequences; under 20% occur a single time. The ten largest make up roughly 12% of the sample. The sequenced sample consisted of naive T cells sorted from blood. What this sample's cell subset or site label stands for: cells isolated with a human naive T-cell isolation kit. The receptors originated from a man aged 50 or older in good health.

The sample holds a few counts of this clonotype. The rearrangement links TRBV9 to TRBJ2-2; D possibly uses TRBD1 or TRBD2 (6 bases each). From germline, CDR1 is SGDLS and CDR2 YYNGEE. The CDR3 consists of 14 residues. The V gene lost 4 bases and the J gene lost 7 bases, with 14 bases spanning the gap. CDR3 protein: CASSHGGLRGELFF. DNA of the CDR3: TGTGCCAGCAGCCACGGGGGCCTACGCGGGGAGCTGTTTTTT.

The chain links TRBV27 to TRBJ1-1; no definite D call. Trimming removed 6 bases from V and 6 bases from J, with 11 bases in between. The CDR3 has 12 residues. Germline V CDR1 and CDR2: MNHEY, SMNVEV (reference sequence). This CDR3 is CASRLGEPEAFF. Written as DNA, the CDR3 is TGTGCCAGCAGACTCGGTGAACCTGAAGCTTTCTTT.

This clonotype was seen many times. V usage is TRBV6-2 or TRBV6-3 and J usage is TRBJ1-1, with 10 bases matching TRBD1. Germline CDR1 reads MNHEY; CDR2 reads SVGEGT. J was trimmed by 1 base and V by 7 bases; bases with no gene match: 12. This CDR3 is 17 amino acids long. The CDR3 here is CASIPHRGTGENTEAFF. The CDR3 nucleotides are TGTGCCAGCATCCCCCACAGGGGGACAGGGGAGAACACTGAAGCTTTCTTT.

The chain couples TRBV20-1 to TRBJ2-3; unclear D gene. Trimming removed 5 bases at V and 2 bases at J, with 11 bases between. The CDR3 consists of 13 residues. Per germline, CDR1 DFQATT and CDR2 SNEGSKA (reference sequence). CDR3 residues: CSARTSYTDTQYF. The CDR3 bases are TGCAGTGCTCGGACCTCCTACACAGATACGCAGTATTTT.

In its sample, this clonotype was seen a few times. The genes are TRBV20-1 and TRBJ2-1, with no clear D. CDR3 length: 15 residues. With 2 bases removed from V and 9 bases from J, the gap between germline ends came to 20 bases. Germline CDR1 reads DFQATT; CDR2 reads SNEGSKA (reference sequence). The CDR3 sequence: CSARPLGSAWGEQFF. Written as DNA, the CDR3 is TGCAGTGCTAGACCTCTGGGGTCCGCTTGGGGTGAGCAGTTCTTC.

In this sample, this clonotype turned up a few times. The chain employs TRBV5-6 and TRBJ2-5; D may be TRBD2 (5 bases). The CDR3 is 13 residues long. The germline V and J ends were trimmed by 7 bases and 5 bases, with 15 bases remaining between them. The germline CDR1 and CDR2 sequences are SGHDT and YYEEEE. For the CDR3, the DNA is TGTGCCAGCGGACTCCGGGGTAGGGAGACCCAGTACTTC. Its protein is CASGLRGRETQYF.

The rearrangement joins TRBV5-1 to TRBJ2-3; D unresolved. Germline CDR1 and CDR2: SGHRS and YFSETQ. The CDR3 covers 16 residues. V was pared by 0 bases and J by 3 bases, with 14 bases between. In DNA, the CDR3 is TGCGCCAGCAGCTTGGGTGGTCTTTTAGGAACAGATACGCAGTATTTT. Translated, it gives CASSLGGLLGTDTQYF.